These 15 T cell receptor beta chains were sequenced from one sample in a study of blood T cells in healthy people across ages. Next came a second PCR, run for 7 to 11 cycles, which used a sample-barcoded 5' primer along with a J-beta primer mix. MiXCR, applied by TCRdb to the 5' RACE reads, yields one record per CDR3 protein. The repertoire holds fewer than 950,000 distinct CDR3 sequences, with roughly 34% as singletons. Sequenced sample: blood. These receptor sequences come from a man aged 18 to 30 in good health.

Worth noting for this clonotype: A much larger clonotype is one base distant, so this may be a read error. J is TRBJ1-6 and V is TRBV10-3; D not resolved. The germline gives CDR1 ENHRY, CDR2 SYGVKD. The CDR3 totals 16 residues. CDR3 region: CAISEGRSSFNSPLHF. Written as DNA, the CDR3 is TGTGCCATCAGTGAGGGACGGAGCTCCTTTAATTCACCCCTCCACTTT.

This chain links TRBV4-1 with TRBJ2-2, with a weak D call TRBD2 (6 bases). CDR1 and CDR2 from the germline V gene are MGHRA and YSYEKL. This CDR3 is built from 16 residues. The V end was cut by 1 base, the J end by 4 bases, with 13 bases between. This CDR3 is CASSQVNWRGTGELFF. Written as DNA, the CDR3 is TGCGCCAGCAGCCAAGTCAATTGGAGGGGCACCGGGGAGCTGTTTTTT.

The chain employs TRBV11-1 and TRBJ1-1; 7 bases match TRBD1. CDR1 is SGHAT, CDR2 FQDESV, per germline (reference sequence). Trimming took 5 bases from V and 1 from J; bases not matched to a gene: 4. The CDR3 extends over 14 amino acids. This CDR3 reads CASSAGQTNTEAFF. The CDR3 bases are TGTGCCAGCAGCGCGGGACAGACGAACACTGAAGCTTTCTTT.

The chain links TRBV5-1 to TRBJ1-5; D might be TRBD1 (6 bases). Germline CDR1 reads SGHRS; CDR2 reads YFSETQ. The CDR3 has 15 residues. With 3 bases removed from V and 7 bases from J, the gap between germline ends came to 17 bases. CDR3 sequence reads: CASSWSGGARQPQHF. In DNA, the CDR3 is TGCGCCAGCAGCTGGAGTGGGGGCGCAAGGCAGCCCCAGCATTTT.

This clonotype was counted a few times. V usage is TRBV4-1 and J usage is TRBJ1-2, with a tentative D call TRBD1 (6 bases). Germline V gene sequence: CDR1 MGHRA, CDR2 YSYEKL. Deletions cut 0 bases from V and 8 bases from J, with 16 bases between. The length of the CDR3 is 15 residues. CDR3 residues: CASSQDSGAVRGYTF. In nucleotides, the CDR3 is TGCGCCAGCAGCCAAGATTCGGGGGCGGTAAGGGGCTACACCTTC.

The chain combines TRBV27 with TRBJ2-2; D is ambiguous. Deletions cut 2 bases from V and 3 bases from J, with 4 bases between. CDR1 is MNHEY and CDR2 is SMNVEV in the germline V gene (reference sequence). This CDR3 is built from 13 residues. Written as DNA, the CDR3 is TGTGCCAGCAGTTTACAAGACACCGGGGAGCTGTTTTTT. As protein: CASSLQDTGELFF.

This clonotype showed up just once. V and J are TRBV30 and TRBJ1-2; 8 bases are a match to TRBD1. With V trimmed by 0 bases and J by 8 bases, 8 bases remained unmatched. Germline loops: CDR1 GTSNPN, CDR2 SVGIG (reference sequence). CDR3 length: 14 amino acids. The CDR3 loop is CAWSVNHRGDGYTF. The CDR3 coding sequence is TGTGCCTGGAGTGTTAACCACAGGGGGGACGGCTACACCTTC.

This chain joins TRBV30 and TRBJ1-5; D possibly corresponds to TRBD1 (6 bases). The germline CDR1 and CDR2 sequences are GTSNPN and SVGIG (reference sequence). The CDR3 runs 14 residues. Trimming left V 3 bases short and J 0 bases short, with 9 bases between. CDR3 DNA sequence: TGTGCCTGGAGCTCGGGACATAGCAATCAGCCCCAGCATTTT. This translates into CAWSSGHSNQPQHF.

In this sample, this clonotype turned up many times. The chain carries TRBV12-3 or TRBV12-4 and TRBJ2-7; D gene uncertain. With 8 bases removed from V and 1 base from J, the gap between germline ends came to 12 bases. This CDR3 comprises 13 residues. CDR3 DNA sequence: TGTGCCAGCGTTCGTTTCGATTCCTACGAGCAGTACTTC. The encoded protein is CASVRFDSYEQYF.

The chain couples TRBV21-1 to TRBJ2-3; the table's D call of TRBD2 was not tested on the DNA. TRBV21-1 is an annotated pseudogene. The CDR3 has 17 amino acids. The CDR3 sequence is CASGHFILAGRADTQYF. The DNA for the CDR3 is TGTGCCAGCGGCCACTTCATTTTAGCGGGTAGGGCAGATACGCAGTATTTT.

This rearrangement joins TRBV10-3 to TRBJ1-1, with D maybe TRBD1 (5 bases). Trimming pared 3 bases from V and 4 bases from J, leaving 12 bases between. Per germline, CDR1 ENHRY and CDR2 SYGVKD. The CDR3 is made up of 14 amino acids. CDR3 loop: CAISEPGRSTEAFF. Written as DNA, the CDR3 is TGTGCCATCAGTGAACCAGGGAGGTCCACTGAAGCTTTCTTT.

The chain combines TRBV20-1 with TRBJ2-2; D not certain. CDR1 is DFQATT, CDR2 SNEGSKA, per germline (reference sequence). V was shortened by 0 bases and J by 1 base, with 0 bases between the two germline ends. The CDR3 runs 12 residues. DNA for the CDR3: TGCAGTGCTAGAGAGAACACCGGGGAGCTGTTTTTT. Translation gives CSARENTGELFF.

A few counts support this clonotype. The chain couples TRBV4-3 to TRBJ1-1; unclear D gene. The germline V gene encodes CDR1 LGHNA and CDR2 YSLEER. Trimming stripped 1 base from V and 4 bases from J, with 10 bases between. The CDR3 length is 14 residues. CDR3 residues: CASSQAKGVTEAFF. The CDR3 coding sequence is TGCGCCAGCAGCCAAGCCAAGGGTGTCACTGAAGCTTTCTTT.

Notes on this clonotype: An end of the junction differs from the germline gene, which may be a read error. The rearrangement links TRBV5-1 to TRBJ2-1, with no clear D. The CDR3 is 11 amino acids. The germline V gene has CDR1 SGHRS and CDR2 YFSETQ. The CDR3 DNA follows: TGCGCCAGCAGATTGGAAGGGGAGCAGTTCTTC. This gives the protein CASRLEGEQFF.

This clonotype has more than one count but fewer than ten. The rearrangement links TRBV11-2 to TRBJ2-1; D may be TRBD1 (6 bases). CDR1 is SGHAT, CDR2 FQNNGV, per germline. The CDR3 spans 16 residues. Trimming removed 3 bases at V and 7 bases at J, with 19 bases between. The CDR3 sequence: CASSFPRGIFRNEQFF. The CDR3 region has the DNA TGTGCCAGCAGCTTCCCCAGGGGCATCTTTAGGAATGAGCAGTTCTTC.